This T cell receptor beta chain was found in a study of T cell clusters in autoimmune cytopenias. TRB rearrangements were amplified by touch-down multiplex PCR with mixed TRB-A/B primers. Reprocessing the multiplex PCR reads, TCRdb reports a single entry for every CDR3 protein and omits DNA. This sample's table has thousands of distinct CDR3 sequences. In the case of this clonotype: Its target is unknown.

General observations from the study: The cluster-lack signature was not seen for secondary cytopenia versus chronic lymphocytic leukemia. TRB repertoire shifts in secondary cytopenia and chronic lymphocytic leukemia mostly reflected lymphoma, not autoimmunity. Compared with active autoimmune hepatitis patients, healthy donors showed approximately 3.3-fold more exclusive TRB clusters.

Each sample's input was 200 to 250 ng genomic DNA, 38,000 or so genome equivalents. This TCR was sampled from a human donor with an autoimmune cytopenia or autoimmune hepatitis (not recorded which). Material for sequencing was peripheral blood.

CDR3 loop: CASRQGEWVDGYTF. V usage is TRBV27 and J usage is TRBJ1-2; TCRdb names TRBD1, which stays unverified in the absence of DNA. The germline gives CDR1 MNHEY, CDR2 SMNVEV (reference sequence). The CDR3 runs to 14 residues.